A single sample is the source of the 32 T cell receptor beta chains below, sequenced in a study of blood T cell repertoires in COVID-19. Only in-frame clones appear in the TCRdb table, and some are missing; sequencing was by immunoSEQ multiplex PCR. The data show tens of thousands of clones, approximately 92% seen once. Sequenced input: peripheral blood. Every receptor here comes from a woman of 80 years or more with active COVID-19.

This sequence joins TRBV19 and TRBJ2-3; D may be TRBD2 (6 bases). The length of the CDR3 is 16 residues. The ends were cut back, 2 bases at V and 0 bases at J, with 12 bases in the middle. Germline lookup yields CDR1 LNHDA and CDR2 SQIVND (reference sequence). The CDR3 spells CASSIRVAASTDTQYF. In nucleotides, the CDR3 is TGTGCCAGTAGTATACGAGTAGCGGCTAGCACAGATACGCAGTATTTT.

The rearrangement joins TRBV5-1 to TRBJ2-3; D is uncertain. CDR1 is SGHRS and CDR2 is YFSETQ in the germline V gene. The CDR3 consists of 14 residues. V lost 0 bases to trimming and J lost 3 bases, with 8 bases between them. The CDR3 bases are TGCGCCAGCAGCTTGGGTTCTACGACAGATACGCAGTATTTT. Amino acid sequence: CASSLGSTTDTQYF. The whole variable domain, filled in from reference TRBV5-1 and TRBJ2-3, reads KAGVTQTPRYLIKTRGQQVTLSCSPISGHRSVSWYQQTPGQGLQFLFEYFSETQRNKGNFPGRFSGRQFSNSRSEMNVSTLELGDSALYLCASSLGSTTDTQYFGPGTRLTVL.

The chain carries TRBV19 and TRBJ1-2; 7 bases are shared with TRBD1. This CDR3 has 15 residues. Germline V gene data show CDR1 as LNHDA and CDR2 as SQIVND (reference sequence). V dropped 1 base and J dropped 1; count of bases not matched to a gene: 3. CDR3 residues: CASSIGQGLNYGYTF. The CDR3 nucleotides are TGTGCCAGTAGTATAGGACAGGGACTTAACTATGGCTACACCTTC.

This rearrangement joins TRBV12-5 to TRBJ2-3, with 8 bases identical to TRBD2. Germline values: CDR1 LGHNT, CDR2 FRNRAP. This CDR3 has 15 amino acids. V was pared by 5 bases and J by 3 bases, with 7 bases of the junction left unmatched. The CDR3 sequence: CASGPPGGATDTQYF. CDR3 in DNA: TGTGCTAGTGGTCCCCCGGGGGGGGCTACAGATACGCAGTATTTT.

This chain joins TRBV24-1 and TRBJ2-3, with TRBD2 as a possible D gene (6 bases). V was pared by 4 bases and J by 1 base, with 11 bases between. Germline CDR1 is KGHDR and CDR2 is SFDVKD. The CDR3 contains 15 residues. The CDR3 loop is CATSEGGKGTDTQYF. The CDR3, as DNA: TGTGCCACCAGTGAAGGAGGGAAGGGCACAGATACGCAGTATTTT.

V usage is TRBV27 and J usage is TRBJ1-1; 7 bases are a match to TRBD1. This CDR3 has 16 amino acids. CDR1 MNHEY and CDR2 SMNVEV come from the germline V gene (reference sequence). The trim removed 6 bases at V and 1 base at J, leaving 11 bases unmatched. In nucleotides, the CDR3 is TGTGCCAGCAGGCCCTCCACAGGGGAAAGGAACACTGAAGCTTTCTTT. This sequence encodes CASRPSTGERNTEAFF.

The CDR3 bases are TGTGCCAGCAGTGAAGTTCCGGGAGGGGCAGATACGCAGTATTTT. Its protein product is CASSEVPGGADTQYF. V and J are TRBV6-1 and TRBJ2-3; TRBD2 matches 8 bases. The CDR3 is 15 amino acids. J was trimmed by 4 bases and V by 1 base; bases with no gene match: 4. Germline loops: CDR1 MNHNS, CDR2 SASEGT.

This chain links TRBV19 with TRBJ2-3; the match to TRBD2 covers 10 bases. Unmatched junction bases numbered 10, after V lost 9 bases and J lost 4 bases. Germline V gene sequence: CDR1 LNHDA, CDR2 SQIVND (reference sequence). The CDR3 totals 15 residues. The CDR3 coding sequence is TGTGCCAGAGCGGGACTAGCGATCGTAGCAGATACGCAGTATTTT. Protein product: CARAGLAIVADTQYF. Based on the CDR3 plus reference TRBV19 and TRBJ2-3, the full variable domain is DGGITQSPKYLFRKEGQNVTLSCEQNLNHDAMYWYRQDPGQGLRLIYYSQIVNDFQKGDIAEGYSVSREKKESFPLTVTSAQKNPTAFYLCARAGLAIVADTQYFGPGTRLTVL.

V usage is TRBV19 and J usage is TRBJ2-2; the match to TRBD1 covers 7 bases. Losses at the gene ends were 5 bases for V and 4 bases for J; bases not matched to a gene: 7. The germline gives CDR1 LNHDA, CDR2 SQIVND (reference sequence). CDR3 size: 15 residues. The CDR3 is CASSRQGTSTGELFF. The CDR3 nucleotides read TGTGCCAGTAGTCGACAGGGAACCTCCACCGGGGAGCTGTTTTTT.

The V gene is TRBV6-5, the J gene TRBJ2-2, with TRBD1 matching over 7 bases. With 6 bases clipped from V and 6 bases from J, the junction kept 7 bases outside the gene matches. The CDR3 extends over 14 amino acids. Per germline, CDR1 MNHEY and CDR2 SVGAGI. The CDR3 DNA reads as TGTGCCAGCAGCCGACAGGGAAGGGCCGGGGAGCTGTTTTTT. Translated, it gives CASSRQGRAGELFF.

The gene calls are TRBV4-2 and TRBJ2-2; 8 positions agree with TRBD2. CDR1 LGHNA and CDR2 YNFKEQ come from the germline V gene. V lost 4 bases, J lost 5 bases, and 9 bases stayed unmatched. The length of the CDR3 is 16 residues. The CDR3 region is CASSRKAGADTGELFF. The DNA of the CDR3 is TGTGCCAGCAGCCGAAAAGCGGGAGCAGATACCGGGGAGCTGTTTTTT.

The V gene is TRBV11-2, the J gene TRBJ2-7; D gene unclear. This CDR3 is 14 amino acids long. Trimming cost V 3 bases and J 2 bases, with 11 bases left between them. Germline CDR1 and CDR2: SGHAT and FQNNGV. CDR3 nucleotides: TGTGCCAGCAGCTTTATTACAGCCCCCTACGAGCAGTACTTC. Translated: CASSFITAPYEQYF.

V is TRBV7-9 and J is TRBJ2-3; D possibly corresponds to TRBD2 (5 bases). V lost 4 bases and J lost 0, with 11 bases in between. CDR1 and CDR2 from the germline V gene are SEHNR and FQNEAQ (reference sequence). This CDR3 region has 15 residues. The chain's CDR3 is CASSSDWPSTDTQYF. The CDR3 DNA reads as TGTGCCAGCAGCTCGGACTGGCCTAGCACAGATACGCAGTATTTT.

The chain carries TRBV2 and TRBJ1-5; D may be TRBD1 (6 bases). Germline CDR1 reads SNHLY; CDR2 reads FYNNEI. The CDR3 extends over 14 amino acids. V lost 5 bases to trimming and J lost 5 bases, with 13 bases between them. CDR3 coding DNA: TGTGCCAGCAGTTACCAGACAGGAGATCAGCCCCAGCATTTT. Translated: CASSYQTGDQPQHF.

The chain couples TRBV28 to TRBJ1-3, with D perhaps TRBD1 (5 bases). Per germline, CDR1 MDHEN and CDR2 SYDVKM. The CDR3 runs to 15 residues. With 6 bases removed from V and 2 bases from J, the gap between germline ends came to 14 bases. The CDR3 sequence: CASRSGGIAGNTIYF. The DNA for the CDR3 is TGTGCCAGCAGGTCCGGGGGAATAGCTGGAAACACCATATATTTT.

The chain recombines TRBV12-3 or TRBV12-4 with TRBJ2-7; the match to TRBD1 covers 8 bases. The junction had 5 bases not matched to a gene; V was cut back by 10 bases and J by 6 bases. The CDR3 runs 11 residues. CDR3 loop: CATGQGGEQYF. The CDR3 DNA sequence: TGTGCCACTGGACAGGGTGGCGAGCAGTACTTC.

This clone was counted once. V usage is TRBV5-1 and J usage is TRBJ1-2, with D tentatively TRBD1 (5 bases). There are 14 residues in the CDR3. The V gene's germline CDR1 is SGHRS and CDR2 YFSETQ. Trimming removed 0 bases from V and 5 bases from J, with 11 bases in between. This CDR3 reads CASSLAEGPYGYTF. CDR3 nucleotides: TGCGCCAGCAGCTTGGCGGAGGGGCCGTATGGCTACACCTTC.

This chain joins TRBV18 and TRBJ2-5, with a possible D match to TRBD2 (6 bases). V lost 3 bases and J 5 bases, leaving 16 bases between the germline ends. This CDR3 region has 15 residues. Germline values: CDR1 KGHSH, CDR2 LQKENI. Written as DNA, the CDR3 is TGTGCCAGCTCACCGTTGGAGGGTCCAAGGGAGACCCAGTACTTC. Translating gives CASSPLEGPRETQYF.

This sequence joins TRBV5-1 and TRBJ1-2, with 9 bases matching TRBD1. Germline V gene data show CDR1 as SGHRS and CDR2 as YFSETQ. J gave up 5 bases and V 6 bases, and 11 bases lay outside the gene matches. This CDR3 is built from 15 residues. The CDR3 sequence is CASTLSTGTGYGYTF. DNA of the CDR3: TGCGCCAGCACCCTATCAACCGGGACAGGGTATGGCTACACCTTC.

The chain has TRBV7-9 and TRBJ2-3, with 12 bases fitting TRBD2. In germline, CDR1 is SEHNR, CDR2 FQNEAQ (reference sequence). CDR3 size: 16 residues. Losses at the gene ends were 5 bases for V and 3 bases for J; bases not matched to a gene: 6. The CDR3 DNA follows: TGTGCCAGCAGCCCACCGGGACTAGCGGGTACAGATACGCAGTATTTT. Its protein product is CASSPPGLAGTDTQYF. Using reference TRBV7-9 and TRBJ2-3 for the parts outside the CDR3, the full variable domain is DTGVSQNPRHKITKRGQNVTFRCDPISEHNRLYWYRQTLGQGPEFLTYFQNEAQLEKSRLLSDRFSAERPKGSFSTLEIQRTEQGDSAMYLCASSPPGLAGTDTQYFGPGTRLTVL.

The chain is built from TRBV2 and TRBJ2-1; D uncertain. The CDR3 has 12 residues. V was trimmed by 3 bases and J by 8 bases, leaving 8 bases between them. Germline V CDR1 and CDR2: SNHLY, FYNNEI. DNA for the CDR3: TGTGCCAGCAGTGAGGAGATCTATGAGCAGTTCTTC. It encodes CASSEEIYEQFF.

This clone was seen a handful of times. The gene calls are TRBV5-1 and TRBJ1-1; D might be TRBD1 (5 bases). Trimming removed 6 bases from V and 5 bases from J, with 14 bases in between. The CDR3 is 13 residues long. The germline V gene has CDR1 SGHRS and CDR2 YFSETQ. The CDR3 DNA sequence: TGCGCCAGCACGGGGGTCCTTGGGACTGAAGCTTTCTTT. Translating it yields CASTGVLGTEAFF.

The chain combines TRBV18 with TRBJ1-1; 7 bases map to TRBD1. There are 15 residues in the CDR3. Trimming removed 5 bases from V and 1 base from J; junction bases left unmatched: 7. CDR1 KGHSH and CDR2 LQKENI come from the germline V gene. The CDR3 DNA is TGTGCCAGCTCAACTCAGGGGGGCTGGAACACTGAAGCTTTCTTT. The encoded protein is CASSTQGGWNTEAFF. Complete variable domain (other parts from reference TRBV18 and TRBJ1-1): NAGVMQNPRHLVRRRGQEARLRCSPMKGHSHVYWYRQLPEEGLKFMVYLQKENIIDESGMPKERFSAEFPKEGPSILRIQQVVRGDSAAYFCASSTQGGWNTEAFFGQGTRLTVV.

The V call is TRBV7-8, the J call TRBJ2-7; 12 nucleotides match TRBD2. The CDR3 runs to 18 residues. The ends lost 5 bases at V and 2 bases at J; junction bases unmatched: 13. Germline CDR1 SGHVS, CDR2 FQNEAQ. The CDR3 protein is CASSRTSGTKTSPYEQYF. CDR3 in DNA: TGTGCCAGCAGCCGGACTAGCGGGACAAAGACGTCTCCCTACGAGCAGTACTTC.

The chain employs TRBV30 and TRBJ1-1; D remains unclear. V dropped 4 bases and J dropped 4 bases, with 13 bases sitting between them. The germline V gene has CDR1 GTSNPN and CDR2 SVGIG (reference sequence). The CDR3 contains 13 residues. DNA of the CDR3: TGTGCCTGGAAGCCCGCTACCCCCACTGAAGCTTTCTTT. Amino acids: CAWKPATPTEAFF.

The chain carries TRBV6-1 and TRBJ1-2; weak D call: TRBD1 (6 bases). The length of the CDR3 is 13 residues. Between the trimmed V and J ends, which lost 3 bases and 13 bases, there was a span of 18 bases. Germline assignment: CDR1 MNHNS and CDR2 SASEGT. The CDR3 loop is CASSDGHRDGRTF. The CDR3 DNA reads as TGTGCCAGCAGTGACGGGCACAGGGATGGTCGCACCTTC.

The CDR3 nucleotides read TGCGCCAGCAGCCCTCCCCTACAGGGGGAAAACAATGAGCAGTTCTTC. It encodes CASSPPLQGENNEQFF. The chain links TRBV5-1 to TRBJ2-1; 8 nucleotides match TRBD1. Trimming cost V 4 bases and J 5 bases; bases outside gene matches: 11. This CDR3 is 16 amino acids long. CDR1 and CDR2 (germline): SGHRS, YFSETQ.

V gene TRBV5-1 combines with J gene TRBJ1-4; weak D call: TRBD1 (6 bases). The CDR3 consists of 15 residues. V was trimmed by 6 bases and J by 4 bases, leaving 16 bases between them. Germline V gene sequence: CDR1 SGHRS, CDR2 YFSETQ. The CDR3 DNA reads TGCGCCAGCACTCTAGGGGGTTCCGGTAATGAAAAACTGTTTTTT. Translating gives CASTLGGSGNEKLFF.

The chain combines TRBV3-1 (or the pseudogene TRBV3-2) with TRBJ2-5, with D possibly being TRBD1 (5 bases). The CDR3 loop spans 15 amino acids. V was shortened by 1 base and J by 5 bases, with 14 bases between the two germline ends. Germline CDR1 is LGHDT and CDR2 is YNNKEL (reference sequence). CDR3 bases: TGTGCCAGCAGCCAAGTTTGGCAGGGCGATGAGACCCAGTACTTC. It specifies CASSQVWQGDETQYF.

For the CDR3, the DNA is TGTGCCAGCAGCCGACTTCCAGGGGACACAGATACGCAGTATTTT. The encoded protein is CASSRLPGDTDTQYF. The chain employs TRBV5-6 and TRBJ2-3; possible D gene TRBD1, 6 bases. The V gene lost 4 bases and the J gene lost 2 bases, with 14 bases spanning the gap. Germline V CDR1 and CDR2: SGHDT, YYEEEE. This CDR3 has 15 residues. The complete variable domain, with remaining parts taken from reference TRBV5-6 and TRBJ2-3, reads DAGVTQSPTHLIKTRGQQVTLRCSPKSGHDTVSWYQQALGQGPQFIFQYYEEEERQRGNFPDRFSGHQFPNYSSELNVNALLLGDSALYLCASSRLPGDTDTQYFGPGTRLTVL.

The chain links TRBV6-7 to TRBJ1-1; possibly TRBD1 for D (6 bases). TRBV6-7 is an ORF, and what it does is uncertain. The V gene lost 9 bases and the J gene lost 4 bases, with 27 bases spanning the gap. CDR3 length: 17 residues. CDR3 nucleotide sequence: TGTGCCAGTCCCGGGACACCTGGGGTGGGTTGGGGCACTGAAGCTTTCTTT. It encodes CASPGTPGVGWGTEAFF.

The CDR3 sequence is CASSTRQENYGYTF. DNA of the CDR3: TGTGCCAGTAGTACCAGACAGGAGAACTATGGCTACACCTTC. The V call is TRBV19, the J call TRBJ1-2; D might be TRBD1 (6 bases). The CDR3 consists of 14 residues. Between the trimmed V and J ends, which lost 4 bases and 2 bases, there was a span of 11 bases. Germline V gene data show CDR1 as LNHDA and CDR2 as SQIVND (reference sequence). Combining the CDR3 with reference TRBV19 and TRBJ1-2 gives the whole variable domain DGGITQSPKYLFRKEGQNVTLSCEQNLNHDAMYWYRQDPGQGLRLIYYSQIVNDFQKGDIAEGYSVSREKKESFPLTVTSAQKNPTAFYLCASSTRQENYGYTFGSGTRLTVV.